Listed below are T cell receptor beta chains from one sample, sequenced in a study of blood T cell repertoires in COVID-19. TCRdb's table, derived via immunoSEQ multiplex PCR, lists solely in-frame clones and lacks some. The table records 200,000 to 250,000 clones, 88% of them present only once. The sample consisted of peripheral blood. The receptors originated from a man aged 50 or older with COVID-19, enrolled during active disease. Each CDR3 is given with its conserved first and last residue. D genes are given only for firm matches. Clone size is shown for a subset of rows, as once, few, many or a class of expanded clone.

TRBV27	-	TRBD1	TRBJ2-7	TGTGCCAGTGGGACAGGCGCCTACGAGCAGTACTTC	CASGTGAYEQYF
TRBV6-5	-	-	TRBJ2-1	TGTGCCAGCAGTTACTCGCGACAGAGACCCCACAATGAGCAGTTCTTC	CASSYSRQRPHNEQFF
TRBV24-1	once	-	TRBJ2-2	TGTGCCACCAGTGAACGACAGACCGGGGAGCTGTTTTTT	CATSERQTGELFF
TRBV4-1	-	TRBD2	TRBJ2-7	TGCGCCAGCAGCCAACCATCGTTACTAGCGGGGGCCCCTTCCTACGAGCAGTACTTC	CASSQPSLLAGAPSYEQYF
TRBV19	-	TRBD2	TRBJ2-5	TGTGCCAGTAGTATTAGCGGGAGTCTGGAGACCCAGTACTTC	CASSISGSLETQYF
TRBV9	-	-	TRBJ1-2	TGTGCCAGCAGCGTAGGAGACACCGCTATCGGCTACACCTTC	CASSVGDTAIGYTF
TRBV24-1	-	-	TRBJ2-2	TGTGCCACCAGTGATTTTGGGCATTCGAACACCGGGGAGCTGTTTTTT	CATSDFGHSNTGELFF
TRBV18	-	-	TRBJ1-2	TGTGCCAGCTCACCAGAGGATGGAGATGGCTACACCTTC	CASSPEDGDGYTF
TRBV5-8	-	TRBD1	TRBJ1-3	TGTGCCAGCAGGGGACAGCCTGGAAACACCATATATTTT	CASRGQPGNTIYF
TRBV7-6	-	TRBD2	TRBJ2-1	TGTGCCAGCAGCTTGGGACTAGCGGGGGGGAGTGACAATGAGCAGTTCTTC	CASSLGLAGGSDNEQFF
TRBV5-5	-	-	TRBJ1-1	TGTGCCAGCAGCTCTGAACAGCTGATGACAAGGAACACTGAAGCTTTCTTT	CASSSEQLMTRNTEAFF
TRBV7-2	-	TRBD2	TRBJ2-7	TGTGCCAGCAGCCAAGTAGCGGGGGCCGCCTACGAGCAGTACTTC	CASSQVAGAAYEQYF
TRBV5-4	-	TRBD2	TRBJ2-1	TGTGCCAGCAGCCTAGAGAGCGGGAGGCTGTACAATGAGCAGTTCTTC	CASSLESGRLYNEQFF
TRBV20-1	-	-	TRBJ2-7	TGCAGTGCCCTTAAGACATACGAGCAGTACTTC	CSALKTYEQYF
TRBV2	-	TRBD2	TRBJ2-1	TGTGCCAGCAGTGAGTTTAGCGGGAGGGCCGAGCAGTTCTTC	CASSEFSGRAEQFF
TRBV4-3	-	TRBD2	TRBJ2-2	TGCGCCAGCAGCCAAGACGGGGGGGTGGCCGGGGAGCTGTTTTTT	CASSQDGGVAGELFF
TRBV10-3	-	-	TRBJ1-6	TGTGCCATCAGCCCCCTCGATGCGGGAAGTTCACCCCTCCACTTT	CAISPLDAGSSPLHF
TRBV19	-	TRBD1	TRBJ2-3	TGTGCCAGTAGTATAGTAGGGGGACAGGGGGCAGATACGCAGTATTTT	CASSIVGGQGADTQYF
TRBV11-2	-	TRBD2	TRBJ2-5	TGTGCCAGCAGCTTAGGGGGACTAGCGACGAAGACCCAGTACTTC	CASSLGGLATKTQYF
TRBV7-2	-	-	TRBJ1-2	TGTGCCAGCAGCCCTCAGACTAACTATGGCTACACCTTC	CASSPQTNYGYTF
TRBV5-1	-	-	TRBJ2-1	TGCGCCAGCAGCCCGGACACCGAATACAATGAGCAGTTCTTC	CASSPDTEYNEQFF
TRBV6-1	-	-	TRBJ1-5	TGTGCCAGCAGTGAAGCTTGGGGCCTCAATCAGCCCCAGCATTTT	CASSEAWGLNQPQHF
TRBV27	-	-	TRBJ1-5	TGTGCCAGCAGTCCAACCCCACAGGCTAATCAGCCCCAGCATTTT	CASSPTPQANQPQHF
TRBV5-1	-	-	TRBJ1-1	TGCGCCAGCAGCTTGCGAAGCATGAACACTGAAGCTTTCTTT	CASSLRSMNTEAFF
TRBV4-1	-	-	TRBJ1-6	TGCGCCAGCAGCCAAGTGTCGGGACTGTATAATTCACCCCTCCACTTT	CASSQVSGLYNSPLHF
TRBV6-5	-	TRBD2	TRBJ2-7	TGTGCCAGCCGGCGGGAGGCGGGCGAGCAGTACTTC	CASRREAGEQYF
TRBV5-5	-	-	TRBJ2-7	TGTGCCAGCAGCTTGTTTAGCGGATTCTCCTACGAGCAGTACTTC	CASSLFSGFSYEQYF
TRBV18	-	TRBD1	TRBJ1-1	TGTGCCAGCTCACGGGACAGGGACACTGAAGCTTTCTTT	CASSRDRDTEAFF
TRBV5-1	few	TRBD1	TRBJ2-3	TGCGCCAGCAGCTTACAGGGGGCTGGGGATACGCAGTATTTT	CASSLQGAGDTQYF
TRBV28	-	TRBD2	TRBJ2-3	TGTGCCAGCAGGCCTGGACTAGCGGGGGAGGTCACAGATACGCAGTATTTT	CASRPGLAGEVTDTQYF
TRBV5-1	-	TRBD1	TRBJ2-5	TGCGCCAGCAGCTATTCGACAGGGACGGGGCAAGAGACCCAGTACTTC	CASSYSTGTGQETQYF
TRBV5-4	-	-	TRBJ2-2	TGTGCCAGCAGGAAGACACCGACCACCGGGGAGCTGTTTTTT	CASRKTPTTGELFF
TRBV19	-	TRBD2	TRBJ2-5	TGTGCCAGTGGGGGGATAGCGGGGACCCAAGAGACCCAGTACTTC	CASGGIAGTQETQYF
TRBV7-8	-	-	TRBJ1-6	TGTGCCAGCAGCTTAGATGTAGGGGCAAATTCACCCCTCCACTTT	CASSLDVGANSPLHF
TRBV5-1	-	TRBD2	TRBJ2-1	TGCGCCAGCCGCCGGACTAGCGGGGGGGCTTATAATGAGCAGTTCTTC	CASRRTSGGAYNEQFF
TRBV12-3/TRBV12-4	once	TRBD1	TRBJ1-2	TGTGCCAGCAGGGATACAGGGGACTATGGCTACACCTTC	CASRDTGDYGYTF
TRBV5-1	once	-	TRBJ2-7	TGCGCCAGCAACCCCACGGGGAGCTCCTACGAGCAGTACTTC	CASNPTGSSYEQYF
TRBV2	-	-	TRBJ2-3	TGTGCCAGCAAGCCGCTAGGGTGGGGGGGCACAGATACGCAGTATTTT	CASKPLGWGGTDTQYF
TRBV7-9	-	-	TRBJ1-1	TGTGCCAGCAGCCCCGAACAGGGCTTCACTGAAGCTTTCTTT	CASSPEQGFTEAFF
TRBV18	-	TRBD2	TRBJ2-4	TGTGCCAGCTCAGACGGACTAGCTCAATTTGACATTCAGTACTTC	CASSDGLAQFDIQYF
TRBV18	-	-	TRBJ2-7	TGTGCCAGCTCACCAGGTGGGGCTCCCTACGAGCAGTACTTC	CASSPGGAPYEQYF
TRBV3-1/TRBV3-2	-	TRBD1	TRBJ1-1	TGTGCCAGCAGGTTACAGGGGGCGAAGGATGCGGGGAACACTGAAGCTTTCTTT	CASRLQGAKDAGNTEAFF
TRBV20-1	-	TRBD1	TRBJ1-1	TGCAGTGCTAGTAGTACAGGGGACTACACTGAAGCTTTCTTT	CSASSTGDYTEAFF
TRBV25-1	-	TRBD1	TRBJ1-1	TGTGCCAGCAGTGAATACGGGGCGGACAGGGGAGATGAAGCTTTCTTT	CASSEYGADRGDEAFF
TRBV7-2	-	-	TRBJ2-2	TGTGCCAGCAGCTCGGGACAAAACACCGGGGAGCTGTTTTTT	CASSSGQNTGELFF
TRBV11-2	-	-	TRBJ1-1	TGTGCCAGCAGCTTAAGCATGATGAACACTGAAGCTTTCTTT	CASSLSMMNTEAFF